Listed here are 10 T cell receptor beta chains from one sample, sequenced in a study of cytomegalovirus exposure and HLA in healthy donors. 13 Jbeta primers and 60 Vbeta primers were used for the PCR. Produced via immunoSEQ multiplex PCR; TCRdb's table is partial and in-frame only. Of 100,000 to 150,000 clones in the sample, more than 70% were seen once. Sample: PBMCs. These receptors all come from a man in his fifties or sixties in good health and CMV-seropositive.

For the CDR3, the DNA is TGCGCCAGCAGCCCACAGGGATTACCCCACGAGCAGTACTTC. Protein product: CASSPQGLPHEQYF. The chain employs TRBV5-1 and TRBJ2-7; perhaps TRBD1 as D (6 bases). Germline CDR1 and CDR2: SGHRS and YFSETQ. The CDR3 totals 14 residues. Trimming removed 4 bases from V and 5 bases from J, with 16 bases in between.

The chain employs TRBV7-9 and TRBJ1-4; the D gene is possibly TRBD1 (5 bases). V lost 0 bases and J lost 8, with 13 bases in between. The germline V gene encodes CDR1 SEHNR and CDR2 FQNEAQ (reference sequence). This CDR3 is 15 amino acids long. DNA of the CDR3: TGTGCCAGCAGCTTAGCCGGGGGAGGAGGAGAAAAACTGTTTTTT. This codes for CASSLAGGGGEKLFF.

Note on this clone: Different DNA sequences within this sample yield the same CDR3. The J gene is TRBJ1-1, the V gene TRBV11-2; TRBD1 is a possible D gene (6 bases). Germline V gene sequence: CDR1 SGHAT, CDR2 FQNNGV. CDR3 length: 12 amino acids. The germline V and J ends were trimmed by 4 bases and 6 bases, with 9 bases remaining between them. The CDR3, as DNA: TGTGCCAGCAGCTACGCAGGGGCTGAAGCTTTCTTT. The encoded protein is CASSYAGAEAFF.

This chain links TRBV19 with TRBJ1-5; D unclear. The CDR3 is 16 residues long. V dropped 1 base and J dropped 1 base, with 11 bases sitting between them. Germline CDR1 reads LNHDA; CDR2 reads SQIVND (reference sequence). This chain's CDR3 is CASSIVPLASNQPQHF. The CDR3 bases are TGTGCCAGTAGTATAGTCCCCCTAGCGAGCAATCAGCCCCAGCATTTT. Based on the CDR3 plus reference TRBV19 and TRBJ1-5, the full variable domain is DGGITQSPKYLFRKEGQNVTLSCEQNLNHDAMYWYRQDPGQGLRLIYYSQIVNDFQKGDIAEGYSVSREKKESFPLTVTSAQKNPTAFYLCASSIVPLASNQPQHFGDGTRLSIL.

The chain has TRBV27 and TRBJ1-4; D ambiguous. V lost 2 bases and J lost 2, with 6 bases in between. There are 14 residues in the CDR3. CDR1 and CDR2 from the germline V gene are MNHEY and SMNVEV (reference sequence). The CDR3 region is CASSLTGTNEKLFF. Written as DNA, the CDR3 is TGTGCCAGCAGTTTAACCGGGACTAATGAAAAACTGTTTTTT. Full variable domain (remainder filled in from reference TRBV27 and TRBJ1-4): EAQVTQNPRYLITVTGKKLTVTCSQNMNHEYMSWYRQDPGLGLRQIYYSMNVEVTDKGDVPEGYKVSRKEKRNFPLILESPSPNQTSLYFCASSLTGTNEKLFFGSGTQLSVL.

V usage is TRBV18 and J usage is TRBJ1-6; 7 bases are shared with TRBD1. The CDR3 is made up of 14 amino acids. The V gene's germline CDR1 is KGHSH and CDR2 LQKENI. J lost 5 bases, V lost 4 bases, and 2 bases had no gene match. The CDR3, as DNA: TGTGCCAGCTCACGGGACAGCAATAATTCACCCCTCCACTTT. It translates to CASSRDSNNSPLHF.

The chain joins TRBV27 to TRBJ2-1, with TRBD2 identical over 9 bases. CDR3 length: 15 residues. Germline CDR1 reads MNHEY; CDR2 reads SMNVEV (reference sequence). Unmatched junction bases numbered 9, after V lost 6 bases and J lost 6 bases. Here the CDR3 DNA reads TGTGCCAGCAGAACAATAGCGGGAGCTATCAATGAGCAGTTCTTC. Protein sequence: CASRTIAGAINEQFF.

The rearrangement links TRBV9 to TRBJ2-7, with 10 bases lining up with TRBD2. The CDR3 consists of 15 residues. The V gene's germline CDR1 is SGDLS and CDR2 YYNGEE. The V gene end was trimmed by 3 bases and the J gene end by 5 bases; junction bases not matched to a gene: 8. CDR3 DNA: TGTGCCAGCAGCGCAACTAGCGGGGAGATAGACGAGCAGTACTTC. This codes for CASSATSGEIDEQYF.

This clone was seen only once. The gene calls are TRBV29-1 and TRBJ1-1; perhaps TRBD1 as D (6 bases). CDR1 and CDR2 from the germline V gene are SQVTM and ANQGSEA. V lost 0 bases to trimming and J lost 0 bases, with 11 bases between them. This CDR3 contains 15 residues. CDR3 DNA: TGCAGCGTTGAAGATCAGGGGCGGCTGAACACTGAAGCTTTCTTT. Its protein product is CSVEDQGRLNTEAFF.

The rearrangement joins TRBV6-6 to TRBJ1-4; D remains ambiguous. The CDR3 has 15 amino acids. Per the germline V gene, CDR1 is MNHNY and CDR2 is SVGAGI (reference sequence). V was trimmed by 6 bases and J by 2 bases, leaving 13 bases between them. CDR3 in DNA: TGTGCCAGCAGCCGGGGTGAAGGGACTAATGAAAAACTGTTTTTT. Its translation: CASSRGEGTNEKLFF.